The 21 T cell receptor beta chains listed next were all sequenced from one sample in a study of identical twins' blood T cells. Via MiXCR, TCRdb re-called the 5' RACE reads, giving one row per CDR3 protein. The sample lists 300,000 to 450,000 distinct CDR3 sequences; over 25% were seen once. Specimen: PBMCs. These TCRs come from a woman between 18 and 49 years old in good health.

The rearrangement uses TRBV20-1 and TRBJ1-5; no firm D call. CDR1 and CDR2 (germline): DFQATT, SNEGSKA (reference sequence). V was shortened by 3 bases and J by 4 bases, with 7 bases between the two germline ends. This CDR3 contains 12 residues. The CDR3 loop is CSASRQNQPQHF. DNA for the CDR3: TGCAGTGCTAGTCGGCAGAATCAGCCCCAGCATTTT.

The chain has TRBV19 and TRBJ1-1; D unresolved. Germline CDR1 is LNHDA and CDR2 is SQIVND (reference sequence). V lost 10 bases to trimming and J lost 1 base, with 7 bases between them. The CDR3 has 11 amino acids. CDR3 in amino acids: CATCGNTEAFF. The DNA of the CDR3 is TGTGCCACATGCGGGAACACTGAAGCTTTCTTT.

This clonotype was counted a few times. The rearrangement uses TRBV2 and TRBJ1-1; D perhaps matches TRBD1 (6 bases). The CDR3 is made up of 14 amino acids. Deletions cut 6 bases from V and 11 bases from J, with 22 bases between. Germline V gene data show CDR1 as SNHLY and CDR2 as FYNNEI. The CDR3 sequence: CASSDHRESSRAFF. DNA of the CDR3: TGTGCCAGCAGCGACCACAGGGAATCCTCTCGGGCTTTCTTT.

The chain joins TRBV20-1 to TRBJ1-2, with D possibly TRBD1 on 5 matching bases. CDR1 and CDR2 (germline): DFQATT, SNEGSKA (reference sequence). V was trimmed by 7 bases and J by 7 bases, leaving 19 bases between them. This CDR3 spans 13 amino acids. The CDR3 region has the DNA TGCAGTGTGGGGACCCCAGGGCTTGGTGGCTACACCTTC. It specifies CSVGTPGLGGYTF.

Notes on this clonotype: This may be a read error: a much more frequent sequence differs by one nucleotide. J is TRBJ1-3 and V is TRBV6-5; D is ambiguous. The CDR3 runs to 15 residues. Germline CDR1 and CDR2: MNHEY and SVGAGI. V was pared by 0 bases and J by 4 bases, with 10 bases between. CDR3 loop: CASSYSTRSGNTIYF. The CDR3 DNA sequence: TGTGCCAGCAGTTACTCTACGCGATCGGGAAACACCATATATTTT.

J is TRBJ1-4 and V is TRBV20-1; D possibly corresponds to TRBD1 (5 bases). Germline V gives CDR1 DFQATT, CDR2 SNEGSKA (reference sequence). This CDR3 spans 13 amino acids. As DNA, the CDR3 is TGCAAAGTAGCCCAGGGAGCTAATGAAAAACTGTTTTTT. This encodes CKVAQGANEKLFF.

This clonotype was recorded a few times. V gene TRBV13 combines with J gene TRBJ1-2; D is unresolved. CDR1 PRHDT and CDR2 FYEKMQ come from the germline V gene (reference sequence). This CDR3 region has 14 residues. Trimming took off 2 bases at V and 4 bases at J, with 11 bases between the two ends. The CDR3 DNA follows: TGTGCCAGCAGCTTAACGGAAGCAGGCTATGGCTACACCTTC. Translating it yields CASSLTEAGYGYTF.

This clonotype appeared a few times. This sequence joins TRBV10-1 and TRBJ1-2, with 9 positions matching TRBD1. This CDR3 region has 14 residues. Trimming cost V 5 bases and J 2 bases; bases outside gene matches: 3. Per germline, CDR1 WNHNN and CDR2 SYGVQD (reference sequence). In DNA, the CDR3 is TGCGCCAGCAGTCCCGGGACAGGGAACTATGGCTACACCTTC. Amino acid sequence: CASSPGTGNYGYTF.

The chain employs TRBV20-1 and TRBJ2-1; no clear D gene. The CDR3 contains 14 residues. V lost 0 bases, J lost 6 bases, and 12 bases lay in between. Germline lookup yields CDR1 DFQATT and CDR2 SNEGSKA (reference sequence). CDR3 in amino acids: CSARDPGFGNEQFF. In DNA, the CDR3 is TGCAGTGCTAGAGACCCGGGCTTTGGCAATGAGCAGTTCTTC.

The chain recombines TRBV20-1 with TRBJ1-1; D unclear. Trimming left V 3 bases short and J 0 bases short, with 8 bases between. The CDR3 has 13 amino acids. Per the germline V gene, CDR1 is DFQATT and CDR2 is SNEGSKA (reference sequence). CDR3 sequence: CSASVLMNTEAFF. DNA of the CDR3: TGCAGTGCTAGCGTCCTGATGAACACTGAAGCTTTCTTT.

This clonotype was counted at least ten times. The V call is TRBV2, the J call TRBJ1-4; D gene ambiguous. The CDR3 totals 14 residues. Per the germline V gene, CDR1 is SNHLY and CDR2 is FYNNEI. Trimming took off 4 bases at V and 8 bases at J, with 14 bases between the two ends. In DNA, the CDR3 is TGTGCCAGCAGTGGCGCGGATGGGCACGAAAAACTGTTTTTT. This encodes CASSGADGHEKLFF.

There are a few counts of this clonotype. The chain joins TRBV6-5 to TRBJ2-1; D tentatively fits TRBD1 or TRBD2 (6 bases each). Per the germline V gene, CDR1 is MNHEY and CDR2 is SVGAGI. Trimming shortened V by 7 bases and J by 7 bases, and 17 bases separated the two germline ends. This CDR3 contains 14 residues. The CDR3 DNA sequence: TGTGCCAGCAAGGGGGGCCTCTTGTGGAATGAGCAGTTCTTC. Translating it yields CASKGGLLWNEQFF.

The V and J genes are TRBV5-1 and TRBJ1-2, with D unclear. Germline CDR1 SGHRS, CDR2 YFSETQ. The V end lost 1 base, the J end lost 5 bases, and 9 bases lay between the germline ends. The CDR3 length is 13 residues. CDR3: CASSLTALYGYTF. CDR3 coding DNA: TGCGCCAGCAGCTTGACAGCCCTTTATGGCTACACCTTC. The full variable domain, its missing parts supplied by reference TRBV5-1 and TRBJ1-2, is KAGVTQTPRYLIKTRGQQVTLSCSPISGHRSVSWYQQTPGQGLQFLFEYFSETQRNKGNFPGRFSGRQFSNSRSEMNVSTLELGDSALYLCASSLTALYGYTFGSGTRLTVV.

V usage is TRBV3-1 and J usage is TRBJ1-6, with a tentative D call TRBD1 (6 bases). Trimming took off 1 base at V and 6 bases at J, with 10 bases between the two ends. CDR1 and CDR2 (germline): LGHDT, YNNKEL (reference sequence). The length of the CDR3 is 15 residues. CDR3 amino acids: CASSQGSRGNSPLHF. The CDR3, as DNA: TGTGCCAGCAGCCAAGGAAGCAGGGGTAATTCACCCCTCCACTTT.

V is TRBV10-3 and J is TRBJ1-2, with TRBD1 as a possible D gene (6 bases). Germline assignment: CDR1 ENHRY and CDR2 SYGVKD. This CDR3 has 12 amino acids. V was cut by 7 bases and J by 7 bases, with 13 bases left in between. The CDR3 sequence is CAITTGLSGYTF. CDR3 DNA: TGTGCCATCACTACAGGGCTGAGTGGCTACACCTTC.

The chain combines TRBV5-1 with TRBJ1-2; 7 bases match TRBD1. Germline V gene data show CDR1 as SGHRS and CDR2 as YFSETQ. V lost 3 bases to trimming and J lost 5 bases; unmatched junction nucleotides: 4. The CDR3 contains 13 residues. The CDR3 spells CASSWTGEYGYTF. CDR3 nucleotide sequence: TGCGCCAGCAGCTGGACAGGAGAGTATGGCTACACCTTC.

This clonotype was detected only a few times. The chain recombines TRBV28 with TRBJ2-2, with D perhaps given as TRBD1 or TRBD2 (5 bases each). Trimming shortened V by 10 bases and J by 0 bases, and 12 bases separated the two germline ends. The CDR3 sequence is 14 residues long. CDR1 MDHEN and CDR2 SYDVKM come from the germline V gene. The CDR3 DNA reads as TGTGCCACCTCAGGGAGTTCGAACACCGGGGAGCTGTTTTTT. It encodes CATSGSSNTGELFF.

This clonotype has at least ten counts. The chain couples TRBV10-1 to TRBJ1-1; 9 nucleotides match TRBD1. The CDR3 is 16 amino acids. Trimming cost V 5 bases and J 0 bases; bases outside gene matches: 7. Germline CDR1 and CDR2: WNHNN and SYGVQD (reference sequence). The CDR3 coding sequence is TGCGCCAGCAGTCGCGGGACAGGGACCATGAACACTGAAGCTTTCTTT. The encoded protein is CASSRGTGTMNTEAFF.

In DNA form, the CDR3 reads TGCAGTGCTACTAGGGCAACCTACAATGAGCAGTTCTTC. Residues: CSATRATYNEQFF. V usage is TRBV20-1 and J usage is TRBJ2-1; D call uncertain. From germline, CDR1 is DFQATT and CDR2 SNEGSKA (reference sequence). The V end lost 4 bases, the J end lost 2 bases, and 9 bases lay between the germline ends. This CDR3 is built from 13 residues.

The chain has TRBV12-3 or TRBV12-4 and TRBJ1-5; D unresolved. Trimming took 5 bases from V and 3 from J, leaving 8 bases between them. The CDR3 consists of 13 residues. This chain's CDR3 is CASSTDTNQPQHF. DNA of the CDR3: TGTGCCAGCAGTACCGACACCAATCAGCCCCAGCATTTT.

This clonotype occurred a few times. V usage is TRBV29-1 and J usage is TRBJ2-1, with D hard to call. The CDR3 has 15 amino acids. Deletions cut 4 bases from V and 0 bases from J, with 13 bases between. Germline CDR1 and CDR2: SQVTM and ANQGSEA. Written as DNA, the CDR3 is TGCAGCGTTGTAGGCTCCTCTAGCTCCTACAATGAGCAGTTCTTC. Protein sequence: CSVVGSSSSYNEQFF.